This is a list of T cell receptor beta chains from one sample in a study of regulatory T cells in long-lasting Graves disease. TCRdb passed the multiplex PCR reads through MiXCR, listing each CDR3 protein once. The sample lists roughly 500,000 distinct CDR3 sequences; roughly 13% were seen once. These data also formed part of another study, on T cells in Graves' hyperthyroidism and ophthalmopathy.

The sample consisted of peripheral blood mononuclear cells (PBMCs), taken at new diagnosis, from a patient treated with antithyroid drugs. The receptors shown here come from a man under 40 with Graves disease. Each CDR3 is given with its conserved first and last residue. D genes are given only for firm matches. Size values are once, few and many counts, or a class for expanded clones, and some rows have none.

clone_size: few
v_call: TRBV18
d_call: .
j_call: TRBJ1-2
cdr3_nt: TGTGCCAGCTCACCACAGGGGCCGGACTATGGCTACACCTTC
cdr3_aa: CASSPQGPDYGYTF

clone_size: many
v_call: TRBV9
d_call: .
j_call: TRBJ2-3
cdr3_nt: TGTGCCAGCAGCGTGGAACAAACAGATACGCAGTATTTT
cdr3_aa: CASSVEQTDTQYF

clone_size: .
v_call: TRBV11-3
d_call: .
j_call: TRBJ2-3
cdr3_nt: TGTGCCAGCAGCACCGGGGGGCTAAACACAGATACGCAGTATTTT
cdr3_aa: CASSTGGLNTDTQYF

clone_size: many
v_call: TRBV20-1
d_call: .
j_call: TRBJ1-5
cdr3_nt: TGCAGTGCTAGAGAGTCCCCCCGGGAGCCCCAGCATTTT
cdr3_aa: CSARESPREPQHF

clone_size: .
v_call: TRBV19
d_call: TRBD2
j_call: TRBJ2-1
cdr3_nt: TGTGCCAGTAGTCTGACTAGCTTGAATGAGCAGTTCTTC
cdr3_aa: CASSLTSLNEQFF

clone_size: many
v_call: TRBV3-1
d_call: .
j_call: TRBJ1-6
cdr3_nt: TGTGCCAGCAGCCAACAACTTTATAATTCACCCCTCCACTTT
cdr3_aa: CASSQQLYNSPLHF

clone_size: many
v_call: TRBV12-3/TRBV12-4
d_call: TRBD1
j_call: TRBJ1-6
cdr3_nt: TGTGCCAGCTGTCTCGGACAGGGGAATTCACCCCTCCACTTT
cdr3_aa: CASCLGQGNSPLHF

clone_size: .
v_call: TRBV6-1
d_call: .
j_call: TRBJ1-4
cdr3_nt: TGTGCCAGCACCTGGGGGGCTAATGAAAAACTGTTTTTT
cdr3_aa: CASTWGANEKLFF

clone_size: many
v_call: TRBV18
d_call: TRBD1
j_call: TRBJ1-1
cdr3_nt: TGTGCCAGCTCACCGGGACAGGAGAACACTGAAGCTTTCTTT
cdr3_aa: CASSPGQENTEAFF

clone_size: .
v_call: TRBV10-3
d_call: .
j_call: TRBJ2-1
cdr3_nt: TGTGCCATCACAACCAACTCATACAATGAGCAGTTCTTC
cdr3_aa: CAITTNSYNEQFF

clone_size: .
v_call: TRBV6-1
d_call: TRBD2
j_call: TRBJ2-5
cdr3_nt: TGTGCCAGCAGTGAGGGGGGAGGGGTAGGGGAGACCCAGTACTTC
cdr3_aa: CASSEGGGVGETQYF

clone_size: .
v_call: TRBV3-1
d_call: TRBD2
j_call: TRBJ2-5
cdr3_nt: TGTGCCAGCAGCCAAGGGAAAACTAGCGGGGAACAAGAGACCCAGTACTTC
cdr3_aa: CASSQGKTSGEQETQYF

clone_size: many
v_call: TRBV20-1
d_call: TRBD2
j_call: TRBJ2-7
cdr3_nt: TGCAGTGCCAAACCACCAGCGGGAGTTGGAGAGCAGTACTTC
cdr3_aa: CSAKPPAGVGEQYF

clone_size: .
v_call: TRBV9
d_call: TRBD2
j_call: TRBJ2-3
cdr3_nt: TGTGCCAGCAGCGTAGAGCCTAGCGGCCTCACAGATACGCAGTATTTT
cdr3_aa: CASSVEPSGLTDTQYF

clone_size: many
v_call: TRBV6-1
d_call: TRBD2
j_call: TRBJ2-1
cdr3_nt: TGTGCCGGGGGACTAGCGGGAGGGAATAATGAGCAGTTCTTC
cdr3_aa: CAGGLAGGNNEQFF

clone_size: few
v_call: TRBV20-1
d_call: .
j_call: TRBJ2-3
cdr3_nt: TGCAGTGCTAGGGGGCCTTCTAGCGTAAGCACAGATACGCAGTATTTT
cdr3_aa: CSARGPSSVSTDTQYF

clone_size: many
v_call: TRBV7-9
d_call: TRBD1
j_call: TRBJ2-1
cdr3_nt: TGTGCCAGCAGCTTAGTAACAGGGGGCGCGGATGAGCAGTTCTTC
cdr3_aa: CASSLVTGGADEQFF

clone_size: many
v_call: TRBV7-9
d_call: TRBD2
j_call: TRBJ2-1
cdr3_nt: TGTGCCAGCAGCTTAGAACCGGGCTCTAGCGGGAGGGGAGGCGATGAGCAGTTCTTC
cdr3_aa: CASSLEPGSSGRGGDEQFF

clone_size: many
v_call: TRBV7-2
d_call: .
j_call: TRBJ2-2
cdr3_nt: TGTGCCAGCAGCCCCCGATGGAGCGGGGAGCTGTTTTTT
cdr3_aa: CASSPRWSGELFF

clone_size: many
v_call: TRBV9
d_call: TRBD1
j_call: TRBJ2-1
cdr3_nt: TGTGCCAGCAGCGTAGTCGGGACAGGGGGCTCCAATGAGCAGTTCTTC
cdr3_aa: CASSVVGTGGSNEQFF

clone_size: many
v_call: TRBV6-1
d_call: .
j_call: TRBJ2-3
cdr3_nt: TGTGCCAGCAGTGAACGGGGAAGGAGCACAGATACGCAGTATTTT
cdr3_aa: CASSERGRSTDTQYF

clone_size: many
v_call: TRBV20-1
d_call: .
j_call: TRBJ2-7
cdr3_nt: TGCAGTGCTCACACGGGAGTCTCAGGAACCGAGCAGTACTTC
cdr3_aa: CSAHTGVSGTEQYF

clone_size: many
v_call: TRBV7-2
d_call: .
j_call: TRBJ2-3
cdr3_nt: TGTGCCACCCAGCTCCGCACGCATCGGGAGAGGGCAGATACGCAGTATTTT
cdr3_aa: CATQLRTHRERADTQYF

clone_size: .
v_call: TRBV14
d_call: TRBD2
j_call: TRBJ2-1
cdr3_nt: TGTGCCAGCAGCCAAGATCGGATTAGCGGGAGCCAGTTCTTC
cdr3_aa: CASSQDRISGSQFF

clone_size: many
v_call: TRBV12-3/TRBV12-4
d_call: .
j_call: TRBJ1-3
cdr3_nt: TGTGCCAGCAGTTTGATGGTGAACACCATATATTTT
cdr3_aa: CASSLMVNTIYF

clone_size: .
v_call: TRBV20-1
d_call: .
j_call: TRBJ2-7
cdr3_nt: TGCAGTGCAATGACAAGTTCCTACGAGCAGTACTTC
cdr3_aa: CSAMTSSYEQYF

clone_size: many
v_call: TRBV5-4
d_call: TRBD2
j_call: TRBJ2-5
cdr3_nt: TGTGCCAGCAGCAGATCGCCCGGGAGGGAAGAGACCCAGTACTTC
cdr3_aa: CASSRSPGREETQYF